This T cell receptor (beta chain) was recorded in a study of blood T cell repertoires in COVID-19. Study overall: The United States, Italy and Spain were the sources of the acute and convalescent COVID-19 samples. T cells, B-cell-depleted T cells, or PBMCs supplied cDNA or gDNA.

With 0 bases removed from V and 4 bases from J, the gap between germline ends came to 18 bases. Germline values: CDR1 LGHNA, CDR2 YSLEER. This CDR3 has 17 amino acids. In the authors' methods: Amplification from reference gene primers served as the basis for estimated nucleated cell counts. The data were produced by immunoSEQ multiplex PCR, yet TCRdb's version contains in-frame clones alone and is incomplete. V, J and clone size derive from that table, while D and trimming were established from the DNA sequence. The data show tens of thousands of clones, around 87% seen once. Sequenced: peripheral blood. This TCR came from a human donor in a cohort sampled during active COVID-19. J is TRBJ1-1 and V is TRBV4-3; the D gene is possibly TRBD1 (5 bases). For the CDR3, the DNA is TGCGCCAGCAGCCAAGATCAGGCGGGGGTCCGGAGCACTGAAGCTTTCTTT. This codes for CASSQDQAGVRSTEAFF.